Sequencing of this TCR beta chain was carried out in a study of CD8+CD57+ T cells in acquired aplastic anemia. The use of genomic DNA as template underpinned the TCR beta VDJ and CDR3 profiling. MiXCR was run by TCRdb on the reads, yielding one entry per CDR3 protein. The repertoire holds approximately 380,000 distinct CDR3 sequences, with around 72% as singletons. There are 17 residues in the CDR3. The V gene's germline CDR1 is ENHRY and CDR2 SYGVKD. The V and J ends lost 4 bases and 3 bases, in that order; junction bases with no gene match: 8. The rearrangement joins TRBV10-3 to TRBJ2-1, with 11 bases matching TRBD1. Sequencing used sorted CD4+, CD8+, or CD8+CD57+ T cells (not recorded which) from PBMCs. The origin of this receptor is a human donor in good health, serving as a control. DNA for the CDR3: TGTGCCATCAGTGGGGGGGGAGGGACAGGGGGCTACAATGAGCAGTTCTTC. Protein: CAISGGGGTGGYNEQFF.